The text below deals with one T cell receptor beta chain. The sample originates from a study of CD8+ T cells in alopecia areata. The CDR3 covers 12 residues. Trimming left V 6 bases short and J 5 bases short, with 11 bases between. Germline values: CDR1 SEHNR, CDR2 FQNEAQ (reference sequence). Isolated RNA was reverse transcribed into cDNA used as the sequencing template. Some clones are missing from TCRdb's copy, which holds only in-frame ones; the method was immunoSEQ multiplex PCR. Of 110,000 to 150,000 clones listed, roughly four fifths are singletons. Described treatment: oral pan-JAK inhibitor, 5-10 mg twice daily.

The input for sequencing was CD8+ T cells sorted from blood, taken at week 4, from a patient treated with tofacitinib. This chain uses TRBV7-9 with TRBJ2-7; no reliable D call. The TCR sequence derives from a human donor with alopecia areata. This chain's CDR3 is CASRGLPDEQYF. The CDR3 DNA follows: TGTGCCAGCAGGGGTTTACCAGACGAGCAGTACTTC.